This entry features one TCR beta chain sequence. The specificity of this receptor is unknown. No base qualities exist here, and no much larger clone lies one base off it. From its cysteine to its phenylalanine, the CDR3 spans 14 amino acids. Only the CDR3 region is kept as DNA, spanning 42 bases read in frame from base 1. The germline V gene (reference sequence) provides CDR1 SSHAT and CDR2 FNYEAQ. Trimming costs V 5 bases and J 8 bases, and their ends lie 16 bases apart. Using the deep immunoSEQ assay, TCR CDR3 regions were amplified from genomic DNA by multiplex PCR. Extracted genomic DNA from each cell subset was spread evenly across all wells of several immunoSEQ 96-well plates, with each plate serving as a replicate. For sorted subsets, around 200 ng genomic DNA, equal to about 30,000 T cell genomes, was loaded into each replicate PCR. Purified libraries were measured with a Qubit 3.0 fluorometer, size-checked on a Bioanalyzer 2100, and measured again with the KAPA Library Quantification kit. Every immunoSEQ 96-well plate was sequenced on a dedicated single-read 150-cycle Illumina NextSeq 550 flow cell. The paper's processing steps were these. Because the immunoSEQ output held only junctional sequences and lacked quality scores, the filtering could not match the filtering applied to full-length reads. To assign V/J genes and CDR3, sequences were annotated against IMGT germline references using PyIR, a Python wrapper for IgBLAST v1.9. Any read was removed if the V/J assignment was weak (E-value above 1e-6), the CDR3 was missing, or the read contained stop codons, out-of-frame junctions, or ambiguous translated residues. V3J clonotypes were defined as sequences sharing the same inferred V gene, J gene, and CDR3 amino acid sequence. To compute the percentage overlap between repertoires, the number of shared unique clonotypes was divided by the size of the smaller repertoire. RTK rarefaction, the Chao1 estimator, and Recon v2.1 estimates of unobserved clonotypes were used to assess repertoire richness. For all TCRbeta clonotypes obtained by the gDNA method from a few donors, generation probabilities were computed with OLGA. TCRdb took over this immuneACCESS table, retaining in-frame rearrangements with V and J assigned. Such tables are incomplete; in checked studies, under half of the missing clones stem from an unresolved V gene, and the remainder is unexplained. V and J calls and clone size are given by that table; D and trimming were obtained from the DNA. This sample gives approximately 500,000 clones in total; 90% to 96% of them show up just once. The ten top clones hold 0.055% to 0.075% of the sample.

Healthy HIV-negative adults with no recently reported acute infections or vaccinations were included as donors. All donors were Caucasian adults living in Nashville, Tennessee, USA. CD4+ T cells were enriched by magnetic negative selection; naive cells were then positively selected on CD45RA, and the negative fraction formed the memory subset. After blood collection by leukapheresis, PBMCs were isolated using Ficoll-Histopaque density gradient centrifugation and then cryopreserved in the vapor phase of liquid nitrogen. Purity and quantity of every magnetically sorted T cell population were checked by analytical flow cytometry. From each sorted fraction, genomic DNA was isolated and quantified by UV absorbance on a Nanodrop 2000c. These data come from a study of shared clonotypes between healthy human individuals (dated by TCRdb to 2020 to 2021). Background for the entire study: A few men and a couple of women, aged 18 to 49 years, made up the cohort. For each donor, three plates each were used for CD4 naive and CD4 memory, two plates were used for CD8 naive, and one plate was used for CD8 memory. The study deeply sequenced blood TCR repertoires of roughly five healthy adults to estimate repertoire size and the extent of clonotype sharing between individuals. To increase sequencing depth and limit assay-specific biases, TCR repertoire library preparation and sequencing were carried out by different laboratories using diverse techniques. Per donor, leukapheresis produced somewhere between about 0.85 and 9.5 billion PBMCs.

Points the paper makes about the study in general: Larger estimated clonotype richness was generally found for naive subsets than for memory subsets. Incomplete sequencing was indicated by rarefaction of sorted-subset datasets, despite the large sequencing depth. When several donors were compared, the shared fraction of clonotypes was around 5% for naive CD4, roughly 3.4% for naive CD8, 2% to 2.5% for memory CD4, and around 0.37% for memory CD8. Compared with non-shared clonotypes, clonotypes shared by all four sorted-subset donors had higher generation probabilities. Pairwise subsampling indicated that sequencing depth was expected to affect the degree of clonotype sharing among donors. Because the study included only a small number of donors, the genetic and exposure-history diversity represented was limited. Sampling was limited to blood, and TCR repertoires in tissue likely differ from TCR repertoires in blood.

This clonotype was obtained from a woman in her twenties or thirties in good health. The sample consisted of naive CD4+ T cells sorted from blood. According to the study, the label for this sample's cell subset or site signals: CD45RA+ positively selected. The chain couples TRBV7-7 to TRBJ2-1; D gene: possibly TRBD2, on 5 matching bases. The DNA reads as follows: TGTGCCAGCAGCCTTAGTGCCGAGGAGGATGAGCAGTTCTTC. This translates into CASSLSAEEDEQFF.